The clone carrying this T cell receptor (beta chain) showed up many times. Its target is not known. Individual cDNA molecules were tagged with unique molecular identifiers. TCRdb called the 5' RACE reads again in MiXCR, with one record for every CDR3 protein. Altogether 25,000 to 30,000 distinct CDR3 sequences are present, around 5.8% being singletons, with the ten largest covering 5% to 5.5%. The germline V gene has CDR1 LNHNV and CDR2 YYDKDF (reference sequence). The CDR3 length is 15 residues. The ends were cut back, 3 bases at V and 5 bases at J, with 13 bases in the middle. The sample belongs to a study of early T cells in non-severe SARS-CoV-2 infection. As for the study in general: Sequenced material consisted of bulk RNA (from unsorted whole blood), and chains were unpaired.

Findings and caveats of the study: The VDJdb matching leaned toward anti-spike CD8 responses and overlooked private and CD4 specificities.

The chain recombines TRBV15 with TRBJ1-4, with D possibly being TRBD1 (5 bases). The sequence was collected from an adult who was a healthcare worker with PCR-confirmed SARS-CoV-2 infection or an uninfected control (not recorded which). The specimen was whole blood. CDR3 sequence reads: CATSRAGTVNEKLFF. CDR3 DNA sequence: TGTGCCACCAGCAGGGCCGGGACGGTAAATGAAAAACTGTTTTTT.